The 11 T cell receptor beta chains given below trace back to one sample, sequenced in a study of T cell changes during pregnancy in multiple sclerosis. TCRdb's table, derived via immunoSEQ multiplex PCR, lists solely in-frame clones and lacks some. The table lists over 40,000 clones, roughly 91% of them singletons. Here the sequenced sample was CD8+ T cells from peripheral blood mononuclear cells, taken after pregnancy. Receptors originate from a female donor in good health, enrolled as a control in a pregnancy study.

The gene calls are TRBV9 and TRBJ2-6, with 7 positions matching TRBD1. In germline, CDR1 is SGDLS, CDR2 YYNGEE. The CDR3 runs 18 residues. V lost 4 bases, J lost 5 bases, and 15 bases stayed unmatched. The CDR3 sequence is CASSTRTGQSLRANVLTF. Here the CDR3 DNA reads TGTGCCAGCAGCACCCGGACAGGACAATCTCTTCGGGCCAACGTCCTGACTTTC.

V gene TRBV15 combines with J gene TRBJ2-5; D may be TRBD2 (5 bases). V dropped 1 base and J dropped 5 bases, with 5 bases sitting between them. Germline assignment: CDR1 LNHNV and CDR2 YYDKDF (reference sequence). CDR3 length: 12 amino acids. CDR3 nucleotides: TGTGCCACCAGCAGAGCGGGGGAGACCCAGTACTTC. Translating gives CATSRAGETQYF.

This clone has just one count. J is TRBJ2-7 and V is TRBV11-2; D might be TRBD2 (6 bases). The germline V and J ends were trimmed by 4 bases and 7 bases, with 14 bases remaining between them. CDR3 length: 13 residues. Germline V CDR1 and CDR2: SGHAT, FQNNGV. CDR3 loop: CASSSGVGGEQYF. The CDR3 DNA is TGTGCCAGCAGCTCGGGAGTGGGGGGTGAGCAGTACTTC. Full variable domain (remainder filled in from reference TRBV11-2 and TRBJ2-7): EAGVAQSPRYKIIEKRQSVAFWCNPISGHATLYWYQQILGQGPKLLIQFQNNGVVDDSQLPKDRFSAERLKGVDSTLKIQPAKLEDSAVYLCASSSGVGGEQYFGPGTRLTVT.

The chain couples TRBV7-3 to TRBJ2-5; TRBD1 agrees at 8 bases. The ends lost 2 bases at V and 0 bases at J; junction bases unmatched: 8. This CDR3 has 17 amino acids. Germline CDR1 is SGHTA and CDR2 is FQGTGA. The DNA for the CDR3 is TGTGCCAGCAGCTTACTTCCGGACAGGGCCTACCAAGAGACCCAGTACTTC. This translates into CASSLLPDRAYQETQYF.

The chain couples TRBV7-3 to TRBJ2-7, with TRBD1 matching 9 bases. CDR1 SGHTA and CDR2 FQGTGA come from the germline V gene. J was trimmed by 1 base and V by 5 bases; bases with no gene match: 6. CDR3 length: 15 residues. CDR3 in DNA: TGTGCCAGCAGCCCCTCCGGGACAGGGTCCTACGAGCAGTACTTC. It specifies CASSPSGTGSYEQYF. Full variable domain (remainder filled in from reference TRBV7-3 and TRBJ2-7): GAGVSQTPSNKVTEKGKYVELRCDPISGHTALYWYRQSLGQGPEFLIYFQGTGAADDSGLPNDRFFAVRPEGSVSTLKIQRTERGDSAVYLCASSPSGTGSYEQYFGPGTRLTVT.

The CDR3: CASSYDPTGGAGQFF. CDR3 nucleotides: TGTGCCAGCAGTTACGATCCAACGGGCGGGGCTGGGCAGTTCTTC. V gene TRBV6-5 combines with J gene TRBJ2-1, with D possibly matching TRBD2 (6 bases). The length of the CDR3 is 15 residues. Deletions cut 2 bases from V and 12 bases from J, with 20 bases between. Germline V gene sequence: CDR1 MNHEY, CDR2 SVGAGI.

The rearrangement joins TRBV7-9 to TRBJ2-7; a weak D match, TRBD2 (6 bases). CDR3 size: 12 residues. The germline gives CDR1 SEHNR, CDR2 FQNEAQ (reference sequence). Trimming removed 4 bases from V and 6 bases from J, with 10 bases in between. The CDR3 loop is CASSWGDSEQYF. For the CDR3, the DNA is TGTGCCAGCAGCTGGGGGGACTCCGAGCAGTACTTC.

The chain couples TRBV2 to TRBJ1-2; TRBD1 agrees at 7 bases. CDR1 is SNHLY and CDR2 is FYNNEI in the germline V gene. The CDR3 is 15 amino acids. The ends lost 2 bases at V and 0 bases at J; junction bases unmatched: 3. CDR3 region: CASSEPGQTNYGYTF. The CDR3, as DNA: TGTGCCAGCAGTGAACCGGGACAGACTAACTATGGCTACACCTTC. Using reference TRBV2 and TRBJ1-2 for the parts outside the CDR3, the full variable domain is EPEVTQTPSHQVTQMGQEVILRCVPISNHLYFYWYRQILGQKVEFLVSFYNNEISEKSEIFDDQFSVERPDGSNFTLKIRSTKLEDSAMYFCASSEPGQTNYGYTFGSGTRLTVV.

This chain uses TRBV19 with TRBJ1-4, with TRBD1 as a possible D gene (6 bases). Germline CDR1 LNHDA, CDR2 SQIVND (reference sequence). This CDR3 contains 15 residues. The V end was cut by 5 bases, the J end by 2 bases, with 12 bases between. The CDR3 spells CASSARTVTNEKLFF. CDR3 nucleotide sequence: TGTGCCAGTAGTGCCCGGACAGTCACTAATGAAAAACTGTTTTTT.

The chain recombines TRBV7-9 with TRBJ1-2, with D hard to call. The CDR3 is 14 residues long. Per the germline V gene, CDR1 is SEHNR and CDR2 is FQNEAQ (reference sequence). V was pared by 7 bases and J by 8 bases, with 20 bases between. The CDR3 loop reads CASMVVGLGYGYTF. CDR3 DNA sequence: TGTGCCAGCATGGTTGTGGGTCTCGGGTACGGCTACACCTTC.

J is TRBJ1-4 and V is TRBV28, with D perhaps TRBD1 (6 bases). This CDR3 has 15 amino acids. Germline V gene lookup returns CDR1 MDHEN and CDR2 SYDVKM. V lost 5 bases and J 8 bases, leaving 18 bases between the germline ends. The CDR3 loop reads CASSPPGTKNEKLFF. Here the CDR3 DNA reads TGTGCCAGCAGTCCCCCCGGGACAAAAAACGAAAAACTGTTTTTT.